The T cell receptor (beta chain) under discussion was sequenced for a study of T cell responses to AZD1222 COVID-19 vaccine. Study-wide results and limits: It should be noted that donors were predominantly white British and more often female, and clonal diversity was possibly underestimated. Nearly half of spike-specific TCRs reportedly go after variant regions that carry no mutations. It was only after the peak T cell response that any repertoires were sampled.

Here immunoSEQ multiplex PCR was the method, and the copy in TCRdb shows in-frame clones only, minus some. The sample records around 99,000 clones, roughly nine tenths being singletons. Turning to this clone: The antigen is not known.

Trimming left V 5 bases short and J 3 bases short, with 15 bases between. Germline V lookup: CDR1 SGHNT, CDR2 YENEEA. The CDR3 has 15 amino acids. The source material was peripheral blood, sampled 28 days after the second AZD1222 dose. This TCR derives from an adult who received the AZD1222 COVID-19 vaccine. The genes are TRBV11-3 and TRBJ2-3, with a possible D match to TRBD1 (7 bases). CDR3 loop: CASSPGGSWTDTQYF. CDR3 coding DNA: TGTGCCAGCAGCCCAGGGGGGAGTTGGACAGATACGCAGTATTTT.